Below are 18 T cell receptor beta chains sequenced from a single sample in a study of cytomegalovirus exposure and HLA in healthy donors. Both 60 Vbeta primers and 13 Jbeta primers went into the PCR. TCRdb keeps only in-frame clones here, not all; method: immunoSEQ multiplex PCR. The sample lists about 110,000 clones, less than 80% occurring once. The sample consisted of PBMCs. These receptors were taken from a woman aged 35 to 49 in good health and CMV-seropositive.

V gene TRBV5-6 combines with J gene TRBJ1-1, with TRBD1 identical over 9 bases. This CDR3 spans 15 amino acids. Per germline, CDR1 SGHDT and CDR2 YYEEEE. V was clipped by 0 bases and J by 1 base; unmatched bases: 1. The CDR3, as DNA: TGTGCCAGCAGCTTGGGGGACAGGGAGAACACTGAAGCTTTCTTT. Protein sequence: CASSLGDRENTEAFF.

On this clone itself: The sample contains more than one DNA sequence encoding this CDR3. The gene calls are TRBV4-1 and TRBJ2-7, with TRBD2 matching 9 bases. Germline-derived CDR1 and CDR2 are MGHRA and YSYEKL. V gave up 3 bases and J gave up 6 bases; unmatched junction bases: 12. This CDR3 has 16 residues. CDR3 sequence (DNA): TGCGCCAGCAGCCACTATGTCTTAGCGGGAGTGGGCGAGCAGTACTTC. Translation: CASSHYVLAGVGEQYF.

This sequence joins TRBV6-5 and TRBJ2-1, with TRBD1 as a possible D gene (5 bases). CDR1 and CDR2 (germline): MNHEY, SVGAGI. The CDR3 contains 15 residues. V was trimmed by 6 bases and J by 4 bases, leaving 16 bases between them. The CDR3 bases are TGTGCCAGCAGCCGTTCCCAGGGCGCTTACAATGAGCAGTTCTTC. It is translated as CASSRSQGAYNEQFF.

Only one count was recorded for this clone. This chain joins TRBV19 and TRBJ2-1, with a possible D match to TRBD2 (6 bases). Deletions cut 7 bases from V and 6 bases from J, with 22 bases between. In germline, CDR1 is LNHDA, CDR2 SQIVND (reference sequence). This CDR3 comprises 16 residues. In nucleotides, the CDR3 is TGTGCCAGTACCCCCCGAGCGGGCCTGGAAGGCAATGAGCAGTTCTTC. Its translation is CASTPRAGLEGNEQFF.

CDR3: CAWEDFSVDNEQFF. The CDR3, as DNA: TGTGCCTGGGAAGACTTCAGCGTTGACAATGAGCAGTTCTTC. This chain joins TRBV30 and TRBJ2-1; D call uncertain. The CDR3 loop spans 14 amino acids. Trimming cost V 5 bases and J 5 bases, with 16 bases left between them. Per germline, CDR1 GTSNPN and CDR2 SVGIG (reference sequence). The variable domain in full, with the rest retrieved from reference TRBV30 and TRBJ2-1, is SQTIHQWPATLVQPVGSPLSLECTVEGTSNPNLYWYRQAAGRGLQLLFYSVGIGQISSEVPQNLSASRPQDRQFILSSKKLLLSDSGFYLCAWEDFSVDNEQFFGPGTRLTVL.

DNA for the CDR3: TGTGCCAGCTGCTTATTGGGGGGTGTTAGCGGGGAGCTGTTTTTT. It specifies CASCLLGGVSGELFF. The chain combines TRBV2 with TRBJ2-2, with D tentatively TRBD2 (6 bases). Trimming removed 8 bases from V and 7 bases from J, with 20 bases in between. The CDR3 consists of 15 residues. CDR1 and CDR2 from the germline V gene are SNHLY and FYNNEI.

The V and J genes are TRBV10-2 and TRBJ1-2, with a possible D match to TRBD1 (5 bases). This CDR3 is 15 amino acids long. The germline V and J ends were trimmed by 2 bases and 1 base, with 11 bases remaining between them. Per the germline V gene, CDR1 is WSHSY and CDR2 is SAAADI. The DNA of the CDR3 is TGCGCCAGCAGTGAGACAGGCGTCCTTAACTATGGCTACACCTTC. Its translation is CASSETGVLNYGYTF.

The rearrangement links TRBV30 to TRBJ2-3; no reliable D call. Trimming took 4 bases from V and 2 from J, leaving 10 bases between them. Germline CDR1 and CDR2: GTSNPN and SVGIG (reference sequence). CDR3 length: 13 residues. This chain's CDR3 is CAWKWHLTDTQYF. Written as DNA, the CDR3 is TGTGCCTGGAAATGGCATCTCACAGATACGCAGTATTTT.

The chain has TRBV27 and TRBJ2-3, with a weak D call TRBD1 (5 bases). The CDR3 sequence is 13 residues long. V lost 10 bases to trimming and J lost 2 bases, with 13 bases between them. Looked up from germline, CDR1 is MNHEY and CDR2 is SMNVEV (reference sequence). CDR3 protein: CATQEPYTDTQYF. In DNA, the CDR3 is TGTGCCACACAGGAACCTTACACAGATACGCAGTATTTT.

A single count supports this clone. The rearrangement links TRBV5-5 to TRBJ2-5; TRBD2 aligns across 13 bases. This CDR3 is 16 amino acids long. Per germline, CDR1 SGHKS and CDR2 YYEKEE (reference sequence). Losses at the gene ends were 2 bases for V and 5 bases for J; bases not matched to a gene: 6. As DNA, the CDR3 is TGTGCCAGCAGCTTACTAGCGGGGGGGCCACGGGAGACCCAGTACTTC. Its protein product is CASSLLAGGPRETQYF. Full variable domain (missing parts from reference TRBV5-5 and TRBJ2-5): DAGVTQSPTHLIKTRGQQVTLRCSPISGHKSVSWYQQVLGQGPQFIFQYYEKEERGRGNFPDRFSARQFPNYSSELNVNALLLGDSALYLCASSLLAGGPRETQYFGPGTRLLVL.

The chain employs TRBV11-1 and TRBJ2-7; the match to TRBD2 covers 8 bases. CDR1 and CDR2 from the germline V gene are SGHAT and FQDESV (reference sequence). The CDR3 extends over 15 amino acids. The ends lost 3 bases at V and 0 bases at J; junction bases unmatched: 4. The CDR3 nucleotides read TGTGCCAGCAGCTTGGAGCGGGGGATCTCCTACGAGCAGTACTTC. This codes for CASSLERGISYEQYF.

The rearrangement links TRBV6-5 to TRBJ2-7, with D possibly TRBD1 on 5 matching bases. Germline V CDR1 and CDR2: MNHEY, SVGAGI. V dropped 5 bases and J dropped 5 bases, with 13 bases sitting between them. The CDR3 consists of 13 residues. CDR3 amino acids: CASSPPGWDEQYF. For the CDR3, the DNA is TGTGCCAGCAGTCCCCCAGGGTGGGACGAGCAGTACTTC.

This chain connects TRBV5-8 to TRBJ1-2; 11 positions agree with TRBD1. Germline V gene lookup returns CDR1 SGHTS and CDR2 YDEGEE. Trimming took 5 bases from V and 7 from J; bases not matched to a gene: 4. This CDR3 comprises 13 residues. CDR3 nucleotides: TGTGCCAGCAGGTCCGGGACAGGGGGTGGCTACACCTTC. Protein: CASRSGTGGGYTF.

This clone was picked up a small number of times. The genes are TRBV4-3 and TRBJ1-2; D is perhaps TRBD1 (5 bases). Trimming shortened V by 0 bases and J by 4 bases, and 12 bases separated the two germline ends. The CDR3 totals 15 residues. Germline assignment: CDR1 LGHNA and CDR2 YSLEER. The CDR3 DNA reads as TGCGCCAGCAGCCAAGAGGAGGGGTTAGGCTATGGCTACACCTTC. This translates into CASSQEEGLGYGYTF.

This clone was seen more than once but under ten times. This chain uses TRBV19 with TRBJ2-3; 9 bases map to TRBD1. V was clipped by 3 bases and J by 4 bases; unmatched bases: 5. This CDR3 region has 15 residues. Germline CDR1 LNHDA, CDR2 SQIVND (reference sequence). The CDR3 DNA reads TGTGCCAGTAGTATCTGGGACAGGGCGTCAGATACGCAGTATTTT. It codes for CASSIWDRASDTQYF.

For the CDR3, the DNA is TGTGCCAGCAGCCCCCCCGGACAGGGTTTGTCCAACGTCCTGACTTTC. This encodes CASSPPGQGLSNVLTF. The chain couples TRBV7-2 to TRBJ2-6; TRBD1 matches at 8 bases. Trimming cost V 5 bases and J 8 bases; bases outside gene matches: 11. Germline V gene data show CDR1 as SGHTA and CDR2 as FQGNSA. There are 16 residues in the CDR3.

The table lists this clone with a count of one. The CDR3 bases are TGCGCCAGCAGCCAAGATCGGGTCAGGGGATCGGTGACTAATGAAAAACTGTTTTTT. Translating it yields CASSQDRVRGSVTNEKLFF. This chain uses TRBV4-3 with TRBJ1-4, with D possibly being TRBD1 (6 bases). Trimming took 0 bases from V and 2 from J, leaving 19 bases between them. CDR1 and CDR2 from the germline V gene are LGHNA and YSLEER. CDR3 size: 19 residues.

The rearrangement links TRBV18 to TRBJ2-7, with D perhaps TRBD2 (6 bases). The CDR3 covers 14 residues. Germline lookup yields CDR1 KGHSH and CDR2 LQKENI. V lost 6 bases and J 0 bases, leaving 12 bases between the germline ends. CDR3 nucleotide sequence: TGTGCCAGCTCCCCGGGACTTGTCTCCTACGAGCAGTACTTC. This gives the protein CASSPGLVSYEQYF.